What follows describes a single TCR beta chain. This table comes from immunoSEQ multiplex PCR, and its TCRdb copy is limited to in-frame clones, with some not included. The sample has just over 200,000 clones; over 70% are singletons. The data derive from a study of blood T cell repertoires in COVID-19. Whole-study context: Sources were T cells, B-cell-depleted T cells, or PBMCs; the material itself was cDNA or gDNA.

The CDR3 is made up of 14 amino acids. Per the germline V gene, CDR1 is MGHDK and CDR2 is SYGVNS. V dropped 2 bases and J dropped 7; count of bases not matched to a gene: 7. Sequencing was done on a sample of peripheral blood. The chain is built from TRBV25-1 and TRBJ2-7; 8 bases agree with TRBD2. The clonotype was recovered from a woman aged 70-85 years with acute or convalescent COVID-19. The CDR3 sequence: CASSEAGRAWEQYF. The CDR3 nucleotides are TGTGCCAGCAGTGAAGCCGGGAGGGCCTGGGAGCAGTACTTC.